These 29 T cell receptor beta chains originate from one sample sequenced in a study of tissue T cells after allogeneic stem cell transplantation. Time point given: mouse harvest day 7 after allogeneic transplant. The graft held 10^6 splenic CD5+ T cells and 10^7 T-cell-depleted bone marrow cells. The data were produced by immunoSEQ multiplex PCR, yet TCRdb's version contains in-frame clones alone and is incomplete. The sample gives about 10,000 clones, 35% to 55% of which show up once; approximately 1.5% is in the top ten. Sequencing was performed on skin. These receptors originate from a female BALB/c mouse given C57BL/6 T cells with graft-versus-host disease after an allogeneic hematopoietic cell transplant.

This clone was picked up a small number of times. Mouse names are used for the genes. With the read ending 1 residue before the CDR3 end, the germline J gene is used to fill in that end. The chain has TRBV29 and TRBJ2-2; D may be TRBD1 (7 bases). Trimming took off 2 bases at V and 4 bases at J, with 11 bases between the two ends. CDR3 length: 15 residues. Germline loops: CDR1 MSHET, CDR2 SYDVDS. The CDR3 reads CASSLEGGGTGQLYF. CDR3 DNA, as far as it was read: TGTGCTAGCAGTTTAGAAGGGGGCGGCACCGGGCAGCTCTAC.

As for this clone: Mouse germline and gene names are used. Read sequence stops 1 residue before the CDR3 end, and the germline J gene provides the missing end. This sequence joins TRBV26 and TRBJ1-3, with 8 bases fitting TRBD1. Germline-derived CDR1 and CDR2 are KGHPV and FQNQEV (reference sequence). V lost 6 bases and J lost 2; bases outside the gene matches: 6. The CDR3 runs to 15 residues. The CDR3 here is CASSRTGSPGNTLYF. The sequenced CDR3 bases are TGTGCCAGCAGCCGGACAGGGTCCCCTGGAAATACGCTCTAT.

On this clone: Any gene name here is a mouse gene name. Read sequence stops 1 residue before the CDR3 end, and the germline J gene provides the missing end. The chain is built from TRBV26 and TRBJ2-1; the match to TRBD1 covers 9 bases. The CDR3 is made up of 14 amino acids. Germline V gene data show CDR1 as KGHPV and CDR2 as FQNQEV (reference sequence). V gave up 6 bases and J gave up 3 bases; unmatched junction bases: 3. CDR3 DNA, as far as it was read: TGTGCCAGCAGCCGGGGACAGGGCTATGCTGAGCAGTTC. It yields the protein CASSRGQGYAEQF. The CDR3 reads in full as CASSRGQGYAEQFF. The variable domain in full, with the rest retrieved from reference TRBV26 and TRBJ2-1, is NSKVIQTPRYLVKGQGQKAKMRCIPEKGHPVVFWYQQNKNNEFKFLINFQNQEVLQQIDMTEKRFSAECPSNSPCSLEIQSSEAGDSALYLCASSRGQGYAEQFFGPGTRLTVL.

By share, this clone ranks as medium-sized (0.01 to 0.1%). Germline and genes here are mouse. The read stops 1 residue short of the end of the CDR3; the missing end is completed from the germline J gene. The genes are TRBV16 and TRBJ1-3; TRBD1 is a possible D gene (6 bases). Trimming removed 4 bases from V and 3 bases from J, with 7 bases in between. Per germline, CDR1 SGHSA and CDR2 FRNQAP. This CDR3 has 13 amino acids. The chain's CDR3 is CASSWTDGNTLYF. The DNA read from the CDR3 is TGTGCAAGCAGCTGGACAGATGGAAATACGCTCTAT.

As regards this clone: Mouse names are used for the genes. The read falls 1 residue short of the CDR3 end, and the missing part is taken from the germline J gene. This chain uses TRBV13-1 with TRBJ1-1; 10 bases agree with TRBD1. V lost 4 bases, J lost 1 base, and 7 bases stayed unmatched. The CDR3 spans 16 residues. Germline CDR1 is NSHNY and CDR2 is SYGAGN. The CDR3 bases that were read are TGTGCCAGCAGTCAGACAGGGGGCTGGGAAAACACAGAAGTCTTC. Its protein product is CASSQTGGWENTEVF. In full, the CDR3 reads CASSQTGGWENTEVFF.

With respect to this clone: Gene and germline names: mouse. Sequencing ends 1 residue short of the CDR3 end; the germline J gene provides the rest. V is TRBV3 and J is TRBJ2-4; D gene ambiguous. Trimming stripped 2 bases from V and 3 bases from J, with 3 bases between. From germline, CDR1 is SNHLY and CDR2 FYNGKV (reference sequence). The CDR3 runs to 12 residues. The CDR3 DNA, read in part, is TGTGCCAGCAGCTTACAACAAAACACCTTGTAC. It is translated as CASSLQQNTLY. The complete CDR3 reads CASSLQQNTLYF.

Turning to this clone: Gene names refer to mouse genes. The read gets to within 1 residue of the CDR3 end, and the germline J gene fills in the rest. The V and J genes are TRBV16 and TRBJ2-2; a possible D gene is TRBD2 (7 bases). The CDR3 sequence is 15 residues long. Germline V lookup: CDR1 SGHSA, CDR2 FRNQAP. Trimming left V 1 base short and J 5 bases short, with 11 bases between. The CDR3 sequence is CASSLGGARTGQLYF. The CDR3 bases that were read are TGTGCAAGCAGCTTAGGGGGGGCGCGGACCGGGCAGCTCTAC. Using reference TRBV16 and TRBJ2-2 for the parts outside the CDR3, the full variable domain is NAGVIQTPRHKVTGKGQEATLWCEPISGHSAVFWYRQTIVQGLEFLTYFRNQAPIDDSGMPKERFSAQMPNQSHSTLKIQSTQPQDSAVYLCASSLGGARTGQLYFGEGSKLTVL.

Note on this clone: This may come from a read error, since a much larger clone is one base off. Any gene name here is a mouse gene name. The covered CDR3 bases are TGTGCCAGCAGCTCTAGCTCCTATGAACAGTAC. Residues: CASSSSSYEQY. The entire CDR3 is CASSSSSYEQYF. The chain joins TRBV3 to TRBJ2-7; D unresolved. The CDR3 is cut off 1 residue early in the read; its end comes from the germline J gene. The CDR3 totals 12 residues. CDR1 and CDR2 from the germline V gene are SNHLY and FYNGKV (reference sequence). Trimming cost V 4 bases and J 0 bases, with 4 bases left between them.

This clone was recorded a few times. Gene names refer to mouse genes. The CDR3 is cut off 1 residue early in the read; its end comes from the germline J gene. This chain joins TRBV30 and TRBJ2-2, with D unresolved. Germline V gene sequence: CDR1 SQVVS, CDR2 ANEGSEA. CDR3 length equals 14 residues. With 0 bases removed from V and 0 bases from J, the gap between germline ends came to 5 bases. The CDR3 here is CSSRDPSNTGQLYF. Incomplete CDR3 DNA: TGTAGTTCTAGAGATCCATCAAACACCGGGCAGCTCTAC.

This clone was seen more than once but under ten times. Mouse germline and gene names are used. Coverage ceases 1 residue before the CDR3 finishes, and the germline J gene fills in the end. The chain uses TRBV26 and TRBJ2-5; D might be TRBD1 (6 bases). Germline assignment: CDR1 KGHPV and CDR2 FQNQEV (reference sequence). This CDR3 is 12 amino acids long. Trimming removed 4 bases from V and 5 bases from J, with 7 bases in between. CDR3 DNA (partial): TGTGCCAGCAGTCCGGACAGAGACACCCAGTAC. It encodes CASSPDRDTQY. The CDR3 in its entirety is CASSPDRDTQYF. Variable domain in full (rest from reference TRBV26 and TRBJ2-5): NSKVIQTPRYLVKGQGQKAKMRCIPEKGHPVVFWYQQNKNNEFKFLINFQNQEVLQQIDMTEKRFSAECPSNSPCSLEIQSSEAGDSALYLCASSPDRDTQYFGPGTRLLVL.

This clone was observed a few times. Gene names and germline refer to mouse. CDR3 DNA, as far as it was read: TGTGCCAGCAGCTTTACAGGGGTGGAACAGTAC. This codes for CASSFTGVEQY. The complete CDR3 sequence is CASSFTGVEQYF. This chain uses TRBV4 with TRBJ2-7, with 7 nucleotides matching TRBD1. The read terminates 1 residue before the CDR3 end, so the remaining end is supplied by the germline J gene. Trimming took 4 bases from V and 7 from J; bases not matched to a gene: 4. Germline values: CDR1 LGHDT, CDR2 YNNKQL (reference sequence). This CDR3 has 12 residues.

In its sample, this clone was seen a few times. Mouse germline and gene names are used. The sequenced CDR3 bases are TGTGCCAGCAGTCTGTACAGCTATGCTGAGCAGTTC. This encodes CASSLYSYAEQF. The complete CDR3 reads CASSLYSYAEQFF. The gene calls are TRBV26 and TRBJ2-1; D is unclear. The read ends 1 residue shy of where the CDR3 ends; the end is completed using the germline J gene. Trimming cost V 1 base and J 3 bases, with 4 bases left between them. The V gene's germline CDR1 is KGHPV and CDR2 FQNQEV (reference sequence). The CDR3 has 13 residues.

A note on this clone: Mouse gene names and germline throughout. Read data end 1 residue before the CDR3 end; the end is taken from the germline J gene. The chain has TRBV26 and TRBJ1-1, with D possibly TRBD1 on 6 matching bases. The CDR3 is made up of 14 amino acids. From germline, CDR1 is KGHPV and CDR2 FQNQEV (reference sequence). Trimming shortened V by 2 bases and J by 3 bases, and 10 bases separated the two germline ends. Partial CDR3 DNA: TGTGCCAGCAGTCTGACAGGGTCGGACACAGAAGTCTTC. It yields the protein CASSLTGSDTEVF. The full-length CDR3 reads as CASSLTGSDTEVFF. Together with reference TRBV26 and TRBJ1-1, the CDR3 gives the full variable domain: NSKVIQTPRYLVKGQGQKAKMRCIPEKGHPVVFWYQQNKNNEFKFLINFQNQEVLQQIDMTEKRFSAECPSNSPCSLEIQSSEAGDSALYLCASSLTGSDTEVFFGKGTRLTVV.

As for this clone: Gene names and germline match the mouse. Coverage ceases 1 residue before the CDR3 finishes, and the germline J gene fills in the end. V and J are TRBV23 and TRBJ2-7; the D call in the table, TRBD2, was not verified against the DNA. CDR3 length: 13 amino acids. Germline CDR1 KGHTA, CDR2 FQNQQP. This CDR3 reads CSSSPRLGYEQYF. The covered CDR3 bases are TGCTCCAGCAGTCCTCGACTGGGGTATGAACAGTAC.

This clone was detected once. Gene names and germline refer to mouse. The CDR3 DNA, read in part, is TGTGCCAGCAGTCTCGGGGGCGTCGGCACAGAAGTCTTC. This encodes CASSLGGVGTEVF. The whole CDR3 sequence reads CASSLGGVGTEVFF. This sequence joins TRBV26 and TRBJ1-1, with D possibly TRBD1 on 6 matching bases. The observed sequence ends 1 residue before the CDR3 terminus, with the missing tail filled in from the germline J gene. Germline assignment: CDR1 KGHPV and CDR2 FQNQEV (reference sequence). The V end lost 3 bases, the J end lost 4 bases, and 12 bases lay between the germline ends. The CDR3 covers 14 residues.

This clone was counted between two and nine times. The genes and germline here are from mouse. From the germline J gene comes the end of the CDR3, since the read stops 1 residue before it. The V and J genes are TRBV26 and TRBJ1-1; D gene uncertain. Trimming pared 1 base from V and 1 base from J, leaving 4 bases between. The CDR3 extends over 13 amino acids. Germline CDR1 KGHPV, CDR2 FQNQEV (reference sequence). The CDR3 DNA, read in part, is TGTGCCAGCAGTCTGTGGGTGAACACAGAAGTCTTC. Encoded protein: CASSLWVNTEVF. Given in full, the CDR3 is CASSLWVNTEVFF.

Worth noting for this clone: All gene names here are mouse names. The read comes to an end 1 residue before the CDR3 does, leaving the germline J gene to fill in the end. The V call is TRBV14, the J call TRBJ1-3, with D uncertain. CDR3 length: 12 amino acids. The germline V gene has CDR1 SGHDT and CDR2 FRDEAV. V lost 4 bases, J lost 7 bases, and 9 bases lay in between. CDR3 bases read: TGTGCCAGCAGTGTCAAAGGGAATACGCTCTAT. Its translation is CASSVKGNTLY. The CDR3, in full, reads CASSVKGNTLYF. Drawing the rest from reference TRBV14 and TRBJ1-3, the complete variable domain is EAGVTQSPRYAVLQEGQAVSFWCDPISGHDTLYWYQQPRDQGPQLLVYFRDEAVIDNSQLPSDRFSAVRPKGTNSTLKIQSAKQGDTATYLCASSVKGNTLYFGEGSRLIVV.

By share, this clone ranks as medium-sized. The gene names given are mouse names. The CDR3 goes on 1 residue after the read ends, and that part is filled in from the germline J gene. This chain connects TRBV26 to TRBJ1-3; D call uncertain. CDR1 and CDR2 (germline): KGHPV, FQNQEV (reference sequence). The length of the CDR3 is 15 residues. V dropped 4 bases and J dropped 0 bases, with 10 bases sitting between them. CDR3 DNA, as far as it was read: TGTGCCAGCAGTCCTTCGCGGAATTCTGGAAATACGCTCTAT. Amino acid sequence: CASSPSRNSGNTLY. The whole CDR3 region reads CASSPSRNSGNTLYF.

Relative to its sample, this clone is medium-sized. These gene names are mouse names. The CDR3 extends 1 residue past the end of the read, so its final part is completed from the germline J gene. V is TRBV26 and J is TRBJ2-1, with a possible D match to TRBD2 (5 bases). Germline CDR1 and CDR2: KGHPV and FQNQEV (reference sequence). The CDR3 is made up of 14 amino acids. V lost 3 bases and J lost 1, with 7 bases in between. Partial CDR3 DNA: TGTGCCAGCAGTCTCTGGGTGAACTATGCTGAGCAGTTC. Protein product: CASSLWVNYAEQF. The whole CDR3 reads CASSLWVNYAEQFF.

Points on this clone: The gene symbols are mouse symbols. The CDR3 extends 1 residue past the end of the read, so its final part is completed from the germline J gene. The V gene is TRBV13-2, the J gene TRBJ1-3; TRBD1 agrees at 8 bases. V shed 3 bases, J shed 4 bases, and the junction held 3 bases outside the gene matches. This CDR3 is built from 14 residues. CDR1 and CDR2 (germline): NNHNN, SYGAGS (reference sequence). Partial CDR3 DNA: TGTGCCAGCGGTGGACAGGGGAGGGGAAATACGCTCTAT. This gives the protein CASGGQGRGNTLY. The whole CDR3 region reads CASGGQGRGNTLYF.

Of note for this clone: All gene names here are mouse names. The read is 1 residue too short to cover the CDR3 end, so that end is filled in from the germline J gene. The genes are TRBV12-2 and TRBJ2-5; D unresolved. Trimming cost V 0 bases and J 0 bases, with 6 bases left between them. The CDR3 covers 14 residues. Germline CDR1 and CDR2: SGHLS and HYDKME. CDR3 residues: CASSLDGNQDTQYF. CDR3 bases read: TGTGCCAGCTCTCTCGATGGTAACCAAGACACCCAGTAC.

As to this clone: The gene symbols are mouse symbols. The read terminates 1 residue ahead of where the CDR3 ends, so the germline J gene completes it. The V gene is TRBV26, the J gene TRBJ1-3, with no clear D. The CDR3 has 12 residues. Germline CDR1 KGHPV, CDR2 FQNQEV (reference sequence). Trimming took off 1 base at V and 3 bases at J, with 1 base between the two ends. The CDR3 DNA, read in part, is TGTGCCAGCAGTCTGTATGGAAATACGCTCTAT. Translation: CASSLYGNTLY. The complete CDR3 sequence is CASSLYGNTLYF.

This clone occurred once. The gene names given are mouse names. The CDR3 end lies 1 residue beyond the end of the read and is filled in from the germline J gene. J is TRBJ2-7 and V is TRBV12-1, with 13 nucleotides matching TRBD2. This CDR3 spans 19 amino acids. J was trimmed by 3 bases and V by 0 bases; bases with no gene match: 13. The germline CDR1 and CDR2 sequences are SGHSN and HYEKVE. CDR3 residues: CASSLERPPGLGGVYEQYF. The covered CDR3 bases are TGTGCCAGCTCTCTCGAACGCCCCCCGGGACTGGGGGGGGTCTATGAACAGTAC.

A remark on this clone: The gene names given are mouse names. The read is 1 residue too short to cover the CDR3 end, so that end is filled in from the germline J gene. The rearrangement uses TRBV26 and TRBJ2-5, with 11 bases identical to TRBD2. The germline V gene encodes CDR1 KGHPV and CDR2 FQNQEV (reference sequence). V trimming: 3 bases; J trimming: 5 bases; junction bases outside the gene matches: 1. CDR3 length: 14 amino acids. The sequenced CDR3 bases are TGTGCCAGCAGTCTCGGACTGGGGGGAGACACCCAGTAC. Residues: CASSLGLGGDTQY. The whole CDR3 protein reads CASSLGLGGDTQYF.

This clone was detected a few times. These gene names are mouse names. From the germline J gene comes the end of the CDR3, since the read stops 1 residue before it. The chain joins TRBV26 to TRBJ1-6; 9 bases are a match to TRBD1. TRBJ1-6 is noted as an ORF with a role that remains uncertain. The J segment lost 3 bases and the V segment lost 7 bases, leaving 4 bases of the junction unmatched. CDR1 is KGHPV, CDR2 FQNQEV, per germline (reference sequence). The CDR3 runs 15 residues. Partial CDR3 DNA: TGTGCCAGCACTCCGGGACAGGGCTATAATTCGCCCCTCTAC. This translates into CASTPGQGYNSPLY. The complete CDR3 reads CASTPGQGYNSPLYF.

As concerns this clone: The gene names here belong to mouse. Sequencing ends 1 residue short of the CDR3 end; the germline J gene provides the rest. The rearrangement links TRBV21 to TRBJ1-1; no reliable D call. TRBV21 is sorted into the ORF group, with uncertain function. There are 12 residues in the CDR3. Trimming stripped 3 bases from V and 3 bases from J, with 5 bases between. The covered CDR3 bases are TGTGCTAGCAGTCAGGAGGACACAGAAGTCTTC. Protein: CASSQEDTEVF. The entire CDR3 protein is CASSQEDTEVFF.

Comments on this clone: Gene names refer to mouse genes. The DNA ends 1 residue before the CDR3 does, and the rest of the CDR3 is filled in from the germline J gene. The rearrangement links TRBV26 to TRBJ2-3, with a possible D match to TRBD1 (6 bases). The CDR3 covers 15 residues. Germline V lookup: CDR1 KGHPV, CDR2 FQNQEV (reference sequence). Trimming stripped 2 bases from V and 0 bases from J, with 9 bases between. The part of the CDR3 DNA that was read is TGTGCCAGCAGTCTGAGGGGGTTTAGTGCAGAAACGCTGTAT. Translation gives CASSLRGFSAETLY. The whole CDR3 region reads CASSLRGFSAETLYF.

This clone ranks as medium-sized. All gene names here are mouse names. The read gets to within 1 residue of the CDR3 end, and the germline J gene fills in the rest. J is TRBJ2-1 and V is TRBV5; TRBD1 matches 9 bases. V trimming: 3 bases; J trimming: 3 bases; junction bases outside the gene matches: 0. The CDR3 runs to 14 residues. From germline, CDR1 is LGHNA and CDR2 YNLKQL (reference sequence). The CDR3 region is CASSQTGGYAEQFF. Incomplete CDR3 DNA: TGTGCCAGCAGCCAGACAGGGGGCTATGCTGAGCAGTTC.

Points on this clone: Gene names follow the mouse nomenclature. Read coverage stops 1 residue before the CDR3 terminus; the germline J gene supplies the remainder. V is TRBV2 and J is TRBJ1-3; 9 positions agree with TRBD1. This CDR3 is 15 amino acids long. The germline gives CDR1 LGHNA, CDR2 YSYQKL. Trimming removed 3 bases from V and 2 bases from J; junction bases left unmatched: 2. The DNA read from the CDR3 is TGTGCCAGCAGCCACAACAGGGGGCCTGGAAATACGCTCTAT. Protein product: CASSHNRGPGNTLY. The full CDR3 reads CASSHNRGPGNTLYF.